A single sample gave rise to the 30 T cell receptor beta chains below, sequenced in a study of blood T cell repertoires in COVID-19. Produced via immunoSEQ multiplex PCR; TCRdb's table is partial and in-frame only. This repertoire shows roughly 99,000 clones, 80% to 85% found once; its top ten account for 4% to 5.5%. The sequenced sample consisted of peripheral blood. The receptors come from a man aged 70-80 years with acute or convalescent COVID-19.

The chain uses TRBV7-9 and TRBJ2-7; 7 bases map to TRBD1. In germline, CDR1 is SEHNR, CDR2 FQNEAQ (reference sequence). The CDR3 has 14 residues. The V and J ends lost 5 bases and 3 bases, in that order; junction bases with no gene match: 7. In DNA, the CDR3 is TGTGCCAGCAGCCCCGGGACAGCCCGCTACGAGCAGTACTTC. It is translated as CASSPGTARYEQYF.

The genes are TRBV19 and TRBJ2-5; 7 bases are shared with TRBD2. With 6 bases clipped from V and 3 bases from J, the junction kept 7 bases outside the gene matches. The germline gives CDR1 LNHDA, CDR2 SQIVND (reference sequence). This CDR3 spans 14 amino acids. CDR3 in amino acids: CASRQRGNKETQYF. CDR3 sequence (DNA): TGTGCCAGTAGACAGCGGGGAAATAAAGAGACCCAGTACTTC.

The chain combines TRBV10-3 with TRBJ1-1; D is ambiguous. CDR1 and CDR2 (germline): ENHRY, SYGVKD. This CDR3 contains 15 residues. V dropped 3 bases and J dropped 0 bases, with 11 bases sitting between them. The CDR3 here is CAISEEGRMNTEAFF. In DNA, the CDR3 is TGTGCCATCAGTGAAGAGGGCCGCATGAACACTGAAGCTTTCTTT.

The chain links TRBV7-9 to TRBJ2-3; 13 nucleotides match TRBD2. This CDR3 region has 16 residues. Germline V gene lookup returns CDR1 SEHNR and CDR2 FQNEAQ (reference sequence). After removal of 3 bases from V and 3 bases from J, the junction contained 3 bases not matched to a gene. As DNA, the CDR3 is TGTGCCAGCAGCTTGGGACTAGCGGGGCAGACAGATACGCAGTATTTT. Protein: CASSLGLAGQTDTQYF.

V is TRBV18 and J is TRBJ2-3; the D gene is possibly TRBD1 (5 bases). CDR1 is KGHSH and CDR2 is LQKENI in the germline V gene. The length of the CDR3 is 15 residues. Trimming cost V 1 base and J 2 bases, with 10 bases left between them. The CDR3 DNA is TGTGCCAGCTCACCACAACAGGAATCCACAGATACGCAGTATTTT. As protein: CASSPQQESTDTQYF.

V usage is TRBV28 and J usage is TRBJ2-1; 9 positions agree with TRBD1. CDR1 is MDHEN, CDR2 SYDVKM, per germline. The V and J ends lost 5 bases and 5 bases, in that order; junction bases with no gene match: 7. The length of the CDR3 is 15 residues. The CDR3 DNA reads as TGTGCCAGCAGTCCCCCCGGGACAGGGAACAATGAGCAGTTCTTC. As protein: CASSPPGTGNNEQFF.

The chain is built from TRBV10-3 and TRBJ2-2; TRBD1 might be the D (5 bases). Germline CDR1 is ENHRY and CDR2 is SYGVKD. There are 15 residues in the CDR3. V was pared by 3 bases and J by 0 bases, with 8 bases between. The CDR3 DNA reads TGTGCCATCAGTGACTCGACAGCGAACACCGGGGAGCTGTTTTTT. Its translation: CAISDSTANTGELFF.

The V and J genes are TRBV6-5 and TRBJ2-2, with D hard to call. Germline V CDR1 and CDR2: MNHEY, SVGAGI. The CDR3 runs to 12 residues. V lost 2 bases, J lost 5 bases, and 3 bases lay in between. CDR3 DNA: TGTGCCAGCAGTTACCTGACCGGGGAGCTGTTTTTT. Its translation is CASSYLTGELFF.

The chain couples TRBV7-2 to TRBJ1-2, with 9 bases fitting TRBD1. Looked up from germline, CDR1 is SGHTA and CDR2 is FQGNSA. V lost 0 bases and J lost 8; bases outside the gene matches: 10. The CDR3 is made up of 16 amino acids. For the CDR3, the DNA is TGTGCCAGCAGCTTAGCGCTAGCCGACAGGGGGATGGGCTACACCTTC. Translation: CASSLALADRGMGYTF. The full variable domain, completed using reference TRBV7-2 and TRBJ1-2, is GAGVSQSPSNKVTEKGKDVELRCDPISGHTALYWYRQSLGQGLEFLIYFQGNSAPDKSGLPSDRFSAERTGGSVSTLTIQRTQQEDSAVYLCASSLALADRGMGYTFGSGTRLTVV.

This CDR3 reads CASGSGESYEQYF. The CDR3 nucleotides are TGTGCCAGCGGTTCAGGGGAATCCTACGAGCAGTACTTC. V is TRBV3-1 (or the pseudogene TRBV3-2) and J is TRBJ2-7, with D possibly being TRBD1 (6 bases). Trimming shortened V by 8 bases and J by 1 base, and 12 bases separated the two germline ends. The CDR3 loop spans 13 amino acids. CDR1 and CDR2 (germline): LGHDT, YNNKEL (reference sequence).

This clone has just a few counts. CDR3 sequence: CASSESGQRNSPLHF. Written as DNA, the CDR3 is TGCGCCAGCAGTGAGTCCGGACAGAGGAATTCACCCCTCCACTTT. This chain uses TRBV10-1 with TRBJ1-6; D perhaps matches TRBD1 (6 bases). Looked up from germline, CDR1 is WNHNN and CDR2 is SYGVQD (reference sequence). V was cut by 0 bases and J by 7 bases, with 10 bases left in between. The CDR3 spans 15 residues.

The V call is TRBV7-8, the J call TRBJ1-4, with 7 bases fitting TRBD1. CDR3 size: 15 residues. Germline CDR1 reads SGHVS; CDR2 reads FQNEAQ. V lost 5 bases, J lost 5 bases, and 8 bases stayed unmatched. The CDR3 nucleotides are TGTGCCAGCAGCCAAGGGACAGTTGAAAATGAAAAACTGTTTTTT. This sequence encodes CASSQGTVENEKLFF.

The chain uses TRBV10-3 and TRBJ2-3, with D possibly TRBD2 on 6 matching bases. Germline CDR1 and CDR2: ENHRY and SYGVKD. The CDR3 runs 13 residues. V was clipped by 6 bases and J by 2 bases, with 9 bases between them. DNA of the CDR3: TGTGCCATCAGGGGCGGGGCCACAGATACGCAGTATTTT. This translates into CAIRGGATDTQYF.

The rearrangement joins TRBV6-5 to TRBJ2-1; 12 bases are a match to TRBD1. The ends lost 2 bases at V and 8 bases at J; junction bases unmatched: 4. The CDR3 runs to 15 residues. Germline CDR1 is MNHEY and CDR2 is SVGAGI. CDR3 in DNA: TGTGCCAGCAGTTACGCCCGGGACAGGGGGCATGAGCAGTTCTTC. Translation gives CASSYARDRGHEQFF.

The chain links TRBV21-1 to TRBJ2-1; the table calls TRBD2, which could not be checked here. TRBV21-1 is shown as a pseudogene. This CDR3 comprises 16 residues. CDR3 sequence reads: CASSTQAETSYNEQFF. The CDR3 DNA is TGTGCCAGCAGCACACAAGCGGAGACCTCCTACAATGAGCAGTTCTTC.

This chain joins TRBV7-8 and TRBJ1-5; 9 nucleotides line up with TRBD1. This CDR3 has 14 amino acids. The ends lost 5 bases at V and 7 bases at J; junction bases unmatched: 6. In germline, CDR1 is SGHVS, CDR2 FQNEAQ. DNA of the CDR3: TGTGCCAGCAGCGAGACAGGGGGTAAACAGCCCCAGCATTTT. Translating gives CASSETGGKQPQHF.

This sequence joins TRBV19 and TRBJ1-3; 7 bases align to TRBD1. The CDR3 is 15 residues long. Unmatched junction bases numbered 5, after V lost 6 bases and J lost 0 bases. Germline-derived CDR1 and CDR2 are LNHDA and SQIVND (reference sequence). In DNA, the CDR3 is TGTGCCAGTAGCCCACAGGGGACCTCTGGAAACACCATATATTTT. Translating gives CASSPQGTSGNTIYF.

The chain recombines TRBV7-9 with TRBJ1-2; 12 bases fit TRBD1. Losses at the gene ends were 6 bases for V and 4 bases for J; bases not matched to a gene: 9. The germline V gene encodes CDR1 SEHNR and CDR2 FQNEAQ (reference sequence). This CDR3 comprises 16 residues. CDR3 DNA: TGTGCCAGCAGATCTTCCGGGACAGGGGGCGGCTATGGCTACACCTTC. Translated: CASRSSGTGGGYGYTF.

This sequence joins TRBV5-1 and TRBJ2-7; 7 nucleotides align to TRBD1. CDR1 and CDR2 from the germline V gene are SGHRS and YFSETQ. The CDR3 covers 14 residues. J was trimmed by 1 base and V by 4 bases; bases with no gene match: 5. As DNA, the CDR3 is TGCGCCAGCAGCCTAGGGACAGCTTCCTACGAGCAGTACTTC. Its protein is CASSLGTASYEQYF.

The chain joins TRBV6-5 to TRBJ1-2; 8 positions match TRBD1. The CDR3 extends over 14 amino acids. V lost 6 bases and J lost 0; bases outside the gene matches: 3. CDR1 and CDR2 from the germline V gene are MNHEY and SVGAGI. CDR3 residues: CASRAGGSNYGYTF. The CDR3 DNA is TGTGCCAGCAGGGCAGGGGGCTCTAACTATGGCTACACCTTC.

The V and J genes are TRBV6-5 and TRBJ2-7; 7 bases align to TRBD2. This CDR3 comprises 13 residues. Germline values: CDR1 MNHEY, CDR2 SVGAGI. J gave up 3 bases and V 6 bases, and 5 bases lay outside the gene matches. Here the CDR3 DNA reads TGTGCCAGCAGCTGGACTAGTAGCTACGAGCAGTACTTC. The encoded protein is CASSWTSSYEQYF.

This chain links TRBV3-1 (or the pseudogene TRBV3-2) with TRBJ2-5; 14 bases are shared with TRBD2. The germline gives CDR1 LGHDT, CDR2 YNNKEL (reference sequence). V lost 4 bases, J lost 2 bases, and 6 bases stayed unmatched. CDR3 length equals 17 residues. CDR3 coding DNA: TGTGCCAGCAGCCCGGGACTAGCGGGGGCCATACAAGAGACCCAGTACTTC. It specifies CASSPGLAGAIQETQYF.

The chain has TRBV2 and TRBJ1-5, with TRBD1 matching over 10 bases. This CDR3 spans 15 amino acids. V shed 4 bases and J 8 bases; nucleotides not matched to a gene: 8. Per the germline V gene, CDR1 is SNHLY and CDR2 is FYNNEI. The CDR3 nucleotides read TGTGCCAGCAGTGGGACAGGGGGTGCCGTTGAGCCCCAGCATTTT. This gives the protein CASSGTGGAVEPQHF.

The rearrangement links TRBV10-3 to TRBJ1-5; D gene uncertain. Germline CDR1 ENHRY, CDR2 SYGVKD. CDR3 length: 16 residues. The V end was cut by 0 bases, the J end by 3 bases, with 12 bases between. CDR3 nucleotides: TGTGCCATCAGTGAGTCCATAAACGGGAACAATCAGCCCCAGCATTTT. Amino acid sequence: CAISESINGNNQPQHF.

This chain links TRBV12-3 or TRBV12-4 with TRBJ1-2, with D uncertain. This CDR3 spans 12 amino acids. Trimming stripped 5 bases from V and 2 bases from J, with 6 bases between. Here the CDR3 reads CASSQANYGYTF. The CDR3 DNA reads TGTGCCAGCAGTCAGGCGAACTATGGCTACACCTTC.

The chain's CDR3 is CASSLGHSNYGYTF. The CDR3 coding sequence is TGTGCCAGCAGCTTAGGACATTCTAACTATGGCTACACCTTC. The gene calls are TRBV7-6 and TRBJ1-2, with D uncertain. CDR3 length: 14 residues. Trimming pared 1 base from V and 0 bases from J, leaving 6 bases between. Germline CDR1 reads SGHVS; CDR2 reads FNYEAQ. Filled out from reference TRBV7-6 and TRBJ1-2, the complete variable domain reads GAGVSQSPRYKVTKRGQDVALRCDPISGHVSLYWYRQALGQGPEFLTYFNYEAQQDKSGLPNDRFSAERPEGSISTLTIQRTEQRDSAMYRCASSLGHSNYGYTFGSGTRLTVV.

The chain carries TRBV4-1 and TRBJ2-1, with 10 bases aligning to TRBD2. Germline V CDR1 and CDR2: MGHRA, YSYEKL. The CDR3 consists of 17 residues. Unmatched junction bases numbered 6, after V lost 0 bases and J lost 4 bases. CDR3 protein: CASSQDAYSGGYNEQFF. The CDR3 DNA sequence: TGCGCCAGCAGCCAAGATGCGTATAGCGGGGGGTACAATGAGCAGTTCTTC.

V gene TRBV25-1 combines with J gene TRBJ2-5; no definite D call. The CDR3 loop spans 14 amino acids. Germline CDR1 reads MGHDK; CDR2 reads SYGVNS. V shed 1 base and J shed 2 bases, with 8 bases lying between them. DNA for the CDR3: TGTGCCAGCAGTGAATCCCGCGCTCAAGAGACCCAGTACTTC. It encodes CASSESRAQETQYF.

For the CDR3, the DNA is TGTGCCAGTAGTACGACAGTAACGAGCTCTGGAAACACCATATATTTT. It codes for CASSTTVTSSGNTIYF. This chain links TRBV19 with TRBJ1-3; tentative D call: TRBD1 (5 bases). Germline assignment: CDR1 LNHDA and CDR2 SQIVND (reference sequence). Trimming removed 4 bases from V and 0 bases from J, with 13 bases in between. The CDR3 runs 16 residues.

This clone was picked up one time. The V and J genes are TRBV14 and TRBJ1-1; D might be TRBD1 (5 bases). This CDR3 comprises 14 residues. Germline V gives CDR1 SGHDN, CDR2 FVKESK. The germline V and J ends were trimmed by 5 bases and 2 bases, with 12 bases remaining between them. The CDR3 protein is CASSELRGNTEAFF. CDR3 coding DNA: TGTGCCAGCAGCGAACTAAGGGGTAACACTGAAGCTTTCTTT.